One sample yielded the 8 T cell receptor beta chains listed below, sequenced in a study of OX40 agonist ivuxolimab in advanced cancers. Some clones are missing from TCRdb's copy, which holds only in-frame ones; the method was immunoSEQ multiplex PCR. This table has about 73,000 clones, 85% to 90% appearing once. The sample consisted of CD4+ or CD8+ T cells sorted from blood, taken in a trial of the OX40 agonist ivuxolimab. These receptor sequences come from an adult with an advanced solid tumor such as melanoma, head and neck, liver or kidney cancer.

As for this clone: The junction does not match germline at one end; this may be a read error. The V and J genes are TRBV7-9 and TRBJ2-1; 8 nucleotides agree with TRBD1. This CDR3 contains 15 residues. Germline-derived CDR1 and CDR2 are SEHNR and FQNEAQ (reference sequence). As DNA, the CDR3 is TGTGCCAGCAGCACCCGGGGGACAGGCTACAATGAGCGGTTCTTC. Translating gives CASSTRGTGYNERFF.

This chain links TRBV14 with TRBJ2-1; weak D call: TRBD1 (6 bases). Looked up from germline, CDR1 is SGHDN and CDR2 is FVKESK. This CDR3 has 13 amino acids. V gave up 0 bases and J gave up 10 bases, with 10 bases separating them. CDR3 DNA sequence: TGTGCCAGCAGCCAAGATAATAGGGGGGAGCAGTTCTTC. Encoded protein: CASSQDNRGEQFF.

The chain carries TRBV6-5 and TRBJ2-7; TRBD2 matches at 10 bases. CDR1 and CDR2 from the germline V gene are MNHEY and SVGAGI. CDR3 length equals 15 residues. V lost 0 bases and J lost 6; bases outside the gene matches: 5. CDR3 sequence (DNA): TGTGCCAGCAGTTACTCCAGCGGGAGGGCCTCCGAGCAGTACTTC. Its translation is CASSYSSGRASEQYF.

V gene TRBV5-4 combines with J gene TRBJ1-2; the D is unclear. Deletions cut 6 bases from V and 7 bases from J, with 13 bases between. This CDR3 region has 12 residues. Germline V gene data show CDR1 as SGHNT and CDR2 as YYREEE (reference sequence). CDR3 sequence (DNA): TGTGCCAGCAAATCACAAGGCTCTGGCTACACCTTC. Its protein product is CASKSQGSGYTF. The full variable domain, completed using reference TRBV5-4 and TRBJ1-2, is ETGVTQSPTHLIKTRGQQVTLRCSSQSGHNTVSWYQQALGQGPQFIFQYYREEENGRGNFPPRFSGLQFPNYSSELNVNALELDDSALYLCASKSQGSGYTFGSGTRLTVV.

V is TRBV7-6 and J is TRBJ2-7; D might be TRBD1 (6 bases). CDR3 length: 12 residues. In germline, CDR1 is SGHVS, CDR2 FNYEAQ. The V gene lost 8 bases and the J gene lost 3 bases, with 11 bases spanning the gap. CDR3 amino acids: CASGKGGYEQYF. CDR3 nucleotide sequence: TGTGCCAGCGGTAAAGGGGGCTACGAGCAGTACTTC. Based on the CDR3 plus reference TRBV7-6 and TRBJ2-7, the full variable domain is GAGVSQSPRYKVTKRGQDVALRCDPISGHVSLYWYRQALGQGPEFLTYFNYEAQQDKSGLPNDRFSAERPEGSISTLTIQRTEQRDSAMYRCASGKGGYEQYFGPGTRLTVT.

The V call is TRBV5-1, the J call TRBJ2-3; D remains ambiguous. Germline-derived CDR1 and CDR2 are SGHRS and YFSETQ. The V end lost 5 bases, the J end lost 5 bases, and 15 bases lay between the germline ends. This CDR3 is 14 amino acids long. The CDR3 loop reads CASRLDNGVDTQYF. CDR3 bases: TGCGCCAGCAGGTTAGATAACGGTGTAGATACGCAGTATTTT.

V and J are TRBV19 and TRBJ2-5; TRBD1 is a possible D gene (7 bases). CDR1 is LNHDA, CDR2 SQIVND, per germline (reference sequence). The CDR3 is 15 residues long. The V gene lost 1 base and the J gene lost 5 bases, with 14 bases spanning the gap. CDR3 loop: CASSIGPRGVETQYF. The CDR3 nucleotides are TGTGCCAGTAGTATAGGACCCAGGGGGGTGGAGACCCAGTACTTC.

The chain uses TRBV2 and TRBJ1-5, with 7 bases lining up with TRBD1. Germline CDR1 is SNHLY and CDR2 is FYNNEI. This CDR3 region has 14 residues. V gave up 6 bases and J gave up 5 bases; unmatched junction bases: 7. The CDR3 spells CASRLTGIDQPQHF. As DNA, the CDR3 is TGTGCCAGCAGACTGACAGGGATAGATCAGCCCCAGCATTTT.